This T cell receptor beta chain was observed in a study of blood T cell repertoires in COVID-19. Across the whole study: Collection of acute and convalescent COVID-19 samples took place in the United States, Italy and Spain. PBMCs, B-cell-depleted T cells, or T cells provided the cDNA or gDNA that made up the material.

Trimming took 7 bases from V and 5 from J, leaving 11 bases between them. The CDR3 is 12 amino acids. Germline assignment: CDR1 MNHEY and CDR2 SVGAGI. Per the study methods: Estimation of nucleated cell counts relied on the amplification of reference gene primers. Some clones are missing from TCRdb's copy, which holds only in-frame ones; the method was immunoSEQ multiplex PCR. That table furnishes V, J and clone size, whereas the DNA furnished D and trimming. This table holds some 26,000 clones, around four fifths found once. The source material was peripheral blood. This receptor was obtained from a man aged 70-80 years with acute or convalescent COVID-19. The gene calls are TRBV6-5 and TRBJ1-1, with D hard to call. DNA for the CDR3: TGTGCCAGCAACCCGGGGAATACTGAAGCTTTCTTT. It encodes CASNPGNTEAFF.